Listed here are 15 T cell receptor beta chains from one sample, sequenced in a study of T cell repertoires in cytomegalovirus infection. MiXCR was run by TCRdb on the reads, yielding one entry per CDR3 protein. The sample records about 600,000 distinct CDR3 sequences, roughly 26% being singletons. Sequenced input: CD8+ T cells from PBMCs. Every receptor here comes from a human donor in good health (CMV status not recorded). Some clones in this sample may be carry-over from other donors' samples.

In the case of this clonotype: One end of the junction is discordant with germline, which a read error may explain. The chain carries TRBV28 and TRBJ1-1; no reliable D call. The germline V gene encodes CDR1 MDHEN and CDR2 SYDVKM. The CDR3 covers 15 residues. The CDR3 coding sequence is TGTGTCAGCAGTTCCCACAGAGGTCGGAACACTGAAGCTTTCTTT. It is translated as CVSSSHRGRNTEAFF.

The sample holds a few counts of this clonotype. The DNA of the CDR3 is TGCAGTGCCCGACAGGGGGGAGGTGAGCAGTTCTTC. This sequence encodes CSARQGGGEQFF. The chain combines TRBV20-1 with TRBJ2-1, with 9 bases lining up with TRBD1. Per the germline V gene, CDR1 is DFQATT and CDR2 is SNEGSKA (reference sequence). V shed 6 bases, J shed 9 bases, and the junction held 6 bases outside the gene matches. The CDR3 loop spans 12 amino acids.

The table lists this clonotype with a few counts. CDR3 DNA sequence: TGCAGCGTTGAAGAAAGGGGAAATCATGAAAAACTGTTTTTT. This sequence encodes CSVEERGNHEKLFF. The J gene is TRBJ1-4, the V gene TRBV29-1, with a weak D call TRBD1 (5 bases). The germline gives CDR1 SQVTM, CDR2 ANQGSEA. V was shortened by 0 bases and J by 6 bases, with 11 bases between the two germline ends. The CDR3 is made up of 14 amino acids. The full variable domain, completed using reference TRBV29-1 and TRBJ1-4, is SAVISQKPSRDICQRGTSLTIQCQVDSQVTMMFWYRQQPGQSLTLIATANQGSEATYESGFVIDKFPISRPNLTFSTLTVSNMSPEDSSIYLCSVEERGNHEKLFFGSGTQLSVL.

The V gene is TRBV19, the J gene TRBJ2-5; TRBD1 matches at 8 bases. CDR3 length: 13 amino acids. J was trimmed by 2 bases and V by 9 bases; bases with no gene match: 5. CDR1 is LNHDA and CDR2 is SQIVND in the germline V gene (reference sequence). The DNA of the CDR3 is TGTGCCAGCACAGGGGGGAGTCAAGAGACCCAGTACTTC. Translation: CASTGGSQETQYF.

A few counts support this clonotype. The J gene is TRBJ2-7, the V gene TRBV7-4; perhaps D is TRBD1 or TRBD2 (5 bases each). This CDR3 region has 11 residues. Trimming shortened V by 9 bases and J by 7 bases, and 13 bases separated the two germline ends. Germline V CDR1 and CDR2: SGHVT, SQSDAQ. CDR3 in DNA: TGTGCCAGTTGGGACCCTGGGGAGCAGTACGTC. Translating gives CASWDPGEQYV.

In nucleotides, the CDR3 is TGTGCTAGTGTTAACAGCGCCAATGAGCAGTTCTTC. Translating gives CASVNSANEQFF. The rearrangement uses TRBV12-5 and TRBJ2-1; D not certain. Germline V gives CDR1 LGHNT, CDR2 FRNRAP. Between the trimmed V and J ends, which lost 7 bases and 6 bases, there was a span of 10 bases. The CDR3 sequence is 12 residues long.

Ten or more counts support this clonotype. CDR3 nucleotide sequence: TGTGCCAGCAGCTTAAGGGGGGCGGATGAGCAGTTCTTC. The encoded protein is CASSLRGADEQFF. The gene calls are TRBV7-8 and TRBJ2-1; D is perhaps TRBD1 or TRBD2 (6 bases each). CDR1 and CDR2 (germline): SGHVS, FQNEAQ. CDR3 length equals 13 residues. Trimming left V 2 bases short and J 8 bases short, with 10 bases between.

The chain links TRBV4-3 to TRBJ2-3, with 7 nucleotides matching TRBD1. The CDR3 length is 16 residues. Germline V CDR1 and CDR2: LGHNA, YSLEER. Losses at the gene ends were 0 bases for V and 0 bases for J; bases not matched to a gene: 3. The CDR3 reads CASSQETGASTDTQYF. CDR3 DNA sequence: TGCGCCAGCAGCCAAGAAACAGGGGCTAGCACAGATACGCAGTATTTT.

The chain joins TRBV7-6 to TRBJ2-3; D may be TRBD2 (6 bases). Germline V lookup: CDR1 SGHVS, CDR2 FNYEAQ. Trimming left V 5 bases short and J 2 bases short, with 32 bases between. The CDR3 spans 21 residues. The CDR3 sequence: CASSQPNPDSVRLEHTDTQYF. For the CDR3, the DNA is TGTGCCAGCAGCCAACCAAACCCTGACTCTGTTCGACTAGAACACACAGATACGCAGTATTTT.

CDR3 nucleotides: TGTGCCAACCCGGGCGGGGAACAGCTGACCCAAGAGACCCAGTACTTC. This translates into CANPGGEQLTQETQYF. The J gene is TRBJ2-5, the V gene TRBV5-6; D is possibly TRBD2 (6 bases). Germline loops: CDR1 SGHDT, CDR2 YYEEEE. Trimming took 9 bases from V and 1 from J, leaving 22 bases between them. The CDR3 contains 16 residues.

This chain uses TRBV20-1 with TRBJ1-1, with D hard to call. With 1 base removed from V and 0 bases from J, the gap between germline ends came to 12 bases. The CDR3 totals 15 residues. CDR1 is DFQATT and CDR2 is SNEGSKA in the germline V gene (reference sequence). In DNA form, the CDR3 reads TGCAGTGCTAGAGGACTACAAGGTATGAACACTGAAGCTTTCTTT. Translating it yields CSARGLQGMNTEAFF.

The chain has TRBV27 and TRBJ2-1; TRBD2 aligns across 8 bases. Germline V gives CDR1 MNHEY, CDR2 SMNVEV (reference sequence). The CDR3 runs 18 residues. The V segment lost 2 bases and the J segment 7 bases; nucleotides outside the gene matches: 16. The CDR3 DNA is TGTGCCAGCAGTTTACCCCCGGTGGTAGCGGGGTCCCGGAATGAGCAGTTCTTC. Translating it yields CASSLPPVVAGSRNEQFF.

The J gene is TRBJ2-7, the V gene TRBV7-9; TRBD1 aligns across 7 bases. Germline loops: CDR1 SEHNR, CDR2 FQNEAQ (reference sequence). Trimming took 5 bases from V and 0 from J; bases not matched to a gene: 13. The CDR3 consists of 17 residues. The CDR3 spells CASSHPGGDSNSYEQYF. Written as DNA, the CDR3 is TGTGCCAGCAGCCATCCGGGTGGGGACAGCAACTCCTACGAGCAGTACTTC.

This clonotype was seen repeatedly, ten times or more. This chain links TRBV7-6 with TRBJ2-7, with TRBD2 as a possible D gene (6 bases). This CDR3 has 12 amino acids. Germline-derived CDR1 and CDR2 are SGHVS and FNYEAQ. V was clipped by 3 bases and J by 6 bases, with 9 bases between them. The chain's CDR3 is CASSLAAGEQYF. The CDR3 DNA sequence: TGTGCCAGCAGCTTGGCAGCGGGCGAGCAGTACTTC.

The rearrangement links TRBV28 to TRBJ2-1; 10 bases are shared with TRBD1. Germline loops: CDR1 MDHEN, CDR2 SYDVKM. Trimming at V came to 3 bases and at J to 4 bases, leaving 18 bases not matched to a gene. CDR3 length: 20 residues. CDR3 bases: TGTGCCAGCAGTTTTCCGGGTTCTCGACAGGGGGCACGAAATTACAATGAGCAGTTCTTC. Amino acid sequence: CASSFPGSRQGARNYNEQFF.